A selection of T cell receptor beta chains follows, all from one sample in a study of molecular identifiers for immune sequencing clone quantification. From the PCR reads, TCRdb called clonotypes with MiXCR, one entry per CDR3 protein. Of about 40,000 distinct CDR3 sequences detected, 24% appear once; the ten largest clones hold around 0.89%. Sequencing input: naive CD8+ T cells from blood, with Jurkat cell RNA spiked in. The receptors originated from a human donor in good health. Some libraries in this study had Jurkat cell RNA spiked in. The CDR3 runs from the conserved cysteine through the conserved F or W. Each record gives: D gene, clone size, V gene, J gene, CDR3 protein, CDR3 DNA. The D gene is left open where the match is weak. Clone sizes are given selectively: once, few, many, or a class where the clone is expanded.

.	many	TRBV6-6	TRBJ2-1	CASSYSQGRDEQFF	TGTGCCAGCAGTTACTCCCAGGGCCGGGATGAGCAGTTCTTC
.	.	TRBV19	TRBJ2-1	CASSIGGIPNEQFF	TGTGCCAGTAGTATAGGCGGGATCCCCAATGAGCAGTTCTTC
.	medium-sized	TRBV7-9	TRBJ2-2	CASSWNTGELFF	TGTGCCAGCAGCTGGAACACCGGGGAGCTGTTTTTT
.	.	TRBV30	TRBJ2-7	CAWSLTRTYEQYF	TGTGCCTGGAGTCTCACACGGACCTACGAGCAGTACTTC
.	many	TRBV20-1	TRBJ2-7	CSAIGYSQSDEQYF	TGCAGTGCTATTGGATATTCACAAAGCGACGAGCAGTACTTC
.	medium-sized	TRBV7-2	TRBJ2-3	CASSNLLQNRLTDTQYF	TGTGCCAGCAGCAACCTCTTACAAAACCGGCTCACAGATACGCAGTATTTT
TRBD2	many	TRBV6-2/TRBV6-3	TRBJ2-2	CASAGGRSTGELFF	TGTGCCAGCGCGGGGGGGCGGTCCACCGGGGAGCTGTTTTTT
.	many	TRBV7-2	TRBJ2-7	CASSLGGFSDYLIHEQYF	TGTGCCAGCAGCTTAGGTGGTTTTAGCGACTACCTTATTCACGAGCAGTACTTC
TRBD2	.	TRBV7-9	TRBJ2-3	CASSLGLAGPTDTQYF	TGTGCCAGCAGCTTGGGACTAGCGGGGCCCACAGATACGCAGTATTTT
.	.	TRBV6-5	TRBJ2-5	CASSYSSGQRETQYF	TGTGCCAGCAGTTACAGTAGCGGACAGCGGGAGACCCAGTACTTC
.	.	TRBV15	TRBJ2-1	CATSRETTDNEQFF	TGTGCCACCAGCAGAGAGACCACGGACAATGAGCAGTTCTTC
.	many	TRBV20-1	TRBJ1-1	CSAQGHLTEAFF	TGCAGTGCGCAGGGACACCTAACTGAAGCTTTCTTT
TRBD1	.	TRBV29-1	TRBJ1-2	CSVEDGRQGNYGYTF	TGCAGCGTTGAAGATGGAAGACAGGGAAACTATGGCTACACCTTC
TRBD1	many	TRBV19	TRBJ2-4	CASSNRDRGAKNIQYF	TGTGCCAGTAGTAACAGGGACAGGGGGGCCAAAAACATTCAGTACTTC
TRBD1	few	TRBV6-2/TRBV6-3	TRBJ1-1	CASSYKMAGTRVGTEAFF	TGTGCCAGCAGTTACAAAATGGCAGGGACGAGAGTGGGGACAGAGGCTTTCTTT
.	many	TRBV30	TRBJ2-6	CAWSGSGANVLTF	TGTGCCTGGAGTGGGAGTGGGGCCAACGTCCTGACTTTC
TRBD1	many	TRBV7-3	TRBJ1-1	CASSSQGGADTEAFF	TGTGCCAGCAGCTCCCAGGGGGGGGCGGACACTGAAGCTTTCTTT
.	few	TRBV6-2/TRBV6-3	TRBJ2-1	CASSYRLKQFF	TGTGCCAGCAGTTACCGACTAAAGCAGTTCTTC
.	.	TRBV11-3	TRBJ2-7	CASSLPFGEQYF	TGTGCCAGCAGCTTACCATTTGGCGAGCAGTACTTC
.	many	TRBV6-6	TRBJ1-3	CASSYSGASSGNTIYF	TGTGCCAGCAGTTACTCGGGCGCTAGCTCTGGAAACACCATATATTTT
TRBD2	many	TRBV12-3/TRBV12-4	TRBJ2-3	CASSLLRAGGQDTQYF	TGTGCCAGCAGTTTACTCAGAGCGGGGGGGCAAGATACGCAGTATTTT
.	once	TRBV4-1	TRBJ1-1	CASGQGLNSVRGAFF	TGCGCCAGCGGCCAAGGGCTCAATTCCGTGCGAGGGGCTTTCTTT
TRBD1	.	TRBV23-1	TRBJ2-2	CASSQSLQGALTNTGELFF	TGCGCCAGCAGTCAATCGCTCCAGGGGGCCCTGACGAACACCGGGGAGCTGTTTTTT
.	many	TRBV27	TRBJ2-2	CASSPHTGSAGELFF	TGTGCCAGCAGCCCCCATACTGGGTCCGCCGGGGAGCTGTTTTTT
.	few	TRBV3-1	TRBJ2-2	CASSQVVQLNTGELFF	TGTGCCAGCAGCCAAGTGGTTCAGCTTAACACCGGGGAGCTGTTTTTT
TRBD1	few	TRBV6-1	TRBJ2-7	CASSEVGGGYEQYF	TGTGCCAGCAGTGAAGTAGGGGGCGGCTACGAGCAGTACTTC
TRBD1	.	TRBV30	TRBJ1-5	CAWSVTDRAHQPQHF	TGTGCCTGGAGTGTCACGGACAGGGCGCATCAGCCCCAGCATTTT
.	many	TRBV12-3/TRBV12-4	TRBJ2-4	CASTNQPAKNIQYF	TGTGCCAGCACGAATCAGCCAGCCAAAAACATTCAGTACTTC
.	many	TRBV5-4	TRBJ2-2	CASSLGLGGGELFF	TGTGCCAGCAGCTTGGGGCTAGGTGGGGGGGAGCTGTTTTTT
.	many	TRBV12-3/TRBV12-4	TRBJ2-1	CASSPTGFPYNEQFF	TGTGCCAGCAGCCCGACAGGCTTCCCCTACAATGAGCAGTTCTTC
TRBD2	medium-sized	TRBV20-1	TRBJ2-7	CSAIHGTSDEQYF	TGCAGTGCTATACACGGGACTAGCGACGAGCAGTACTTC
.	.	TRBV29-1	TRBJ2-7	CSTLQGSGEQYF	TGCAGCACCCTCCAGGGTAGCGGCGAGCAGTACTTC
TRBD1	.	TRBV6-6	TRBJ1-4	CVSSGTGENEELFF	TGTGTCAGCAGCGGGACAGGGGAAAACGAAGAACTGTTTTTT
.	.	TRBV6-7	TRBJ1-6	CASSSGVGNSPLHF	TGTGCCAGCAGCTCCGGGGTGGGGAATTCACCCCTCCACTTT
TRBD1	.	TRBV7-9	TRBJ1-1	CTSSPQDRVDTEAFF	TGTACCAGTAGCCCCCAGGACAGGGTGGACACTGAAGCTTTCTTT
.	many	TRBV6-2/TRBV6-3	TRBJ2-3	CASSWTVQDTQYF	TGTGCCAGCAGCTGGACTGTGCAAGATACGCAGTATTTT
TRBD1	many	TRBV2	TRBJ2-3	CASSEWDRSTDTQYF	TGTGCCAGCAGTGAGTGGGACAGAAGCACAGATACGCAGTATTTT
.	many	TRBV6-2/TRBV6-3	TRBJ1-5	CASSYSDTYQPQHF	TGTGCCAGCAGTTACTCGGACACCTATCAGCCCCAGCATTTT
.	many	TRBV13	TRBJ1-1	CASRSRGGVNTEAFF	TGTGCCAGCAGATCGAGAGGGGGAGTGAACACTGAAGCTTTCTTT
.	many	TRBV10-3	TRBJ2-3	CAISGPSTDTQYF	TGTGCCATCAGTGGGCCAAGCACAGATACGCAGTATTTT
.	many	TRBV7-9	TRBJ2-2	CASSLDGELFF	TGTGCCAGCAGCTTAGACGGGGAGCTGTTTTTT
TRBD1	many	TRBV4-1	TRBJ2-7	CASSQVNWTGDEQYF	TGCGCCAGCAGCCAAGTTAACTGGACAGGGGACGAGCAGTACTTC
TRBD2	.	TRBV5-1	TRBJ2-1	CASSFAGAGDEQFF	TGCGCCAGCAGCTTCGCGGGAGCGGGCGATGAGCAGTTCTTC
TRBD1	many	TRBV19	TRBJ2-7	CASSMIRRDSPYEQYF	TGTGCCAGTAGTATGATACGCAGGGACAGCCCCTACGAGCAGTACTTC
TRBD1	.	TRBV6-8	TRBJ2-5	CASSPGTVGEPQYF	TGTGCCAGCAGTCCCGGGACAGTTGGAGAGCCCCAGTACTTC
TRBD1	many	TRBV27	TRBJ2-2	CASRIVQGLELFF	TGTGCCAGCAGAATCGTACAGGGGCTGGAGCTGTTTTTT
TRBD2	.	TRBV28	TRBJ2-5	CASSISGSGHAPPSF	TGTGCCAGCAGTATAAGCGGGAGTGGGCACGCGCCCCCGTCCTTC
.	few	TRBV27	TRBJ2-7	CASSFDGGNKQYF	TGTGCCAGCAGTTTTGACGGGGGAAACAAGCAGTACTTC
.	many	TRBV11-2	TRBJ2-3	CASSLVPGANADTQYF	TGTGCCAGCAGCTTAGTGCCAGGGGCTAACGCAGATACGCAGTATTTT
.	.	TRBV7-6	TRBJ1-2	CASSSVDLNYGYTF	TGTGCCAGCAGCTCTGTCGACCTTAACTATGGCTACACCTTC
.	many	TRBV7-9	TRBJ2-7	CASSLEGYYEQYF	TGTGCCAGCAGCTTAGAAGGGTACTACGAGCAGTACTTC
TRBD2	.	TRBV20-1	TRBJ2-1	CSARGRGDPWHNEQFF	TGCAGTGCCCGAGGGCGGGGGGACCCTTGGCACAATGAGCAGTTCTTC